These 6 T cell receptor beta chains came from one sample sequenced in a study of T cell repertoires in cytomegalovirus infection. The antigens these receptors bind are not known. MiXCR, run by TCRdb on the reads, gives a single entry per CDR3 protein. The sample carries approximately 910,000 distinct CDR3 sequences, approximately 31% recorded once. The material was cultured CD8+ T cells from PBMCs, obtained from culture after CMV antigen stimulation. The receptors originated from a human donor in good health (CMV status not recorded). Some clones in this sample may be carry-over from other donors' samples.

This clonotype was counted many times. The chain joins TRBV12-3 or TRBV12-4 to TRBJ1-1; D uncertain. CDR3 size: 19 residues. V lost 3 bases and J 4 bases, leaving 27 bases between the germline ends. The CDR3 loop is CASSFYPGDASGVGTEAFF. CDR3 coding DNA: TGTGCCAGCAGTTTTTACCCTGGCGACGCCTCTGGGGTTGGCACTGAAGCTTTCTTT.

This chain uses TRBV28 with TRBJ2-3; no firm D call. This CDR3 is 14 amino acids long. CDR1 is MDHEN and CDR2 is SYDVKM in the germline V gene. Trimming left V 3 bases short and J 4 bases short, with 11 bases between. This CDR3 is CASSLNSLPDTQYF. CDR3 DNA sequence: TGTGCCAGCAGTTTGAACTCGTTACCAGATACGCAGTATTTT.

This clonotype occurred a few times. This rearrangement joins TRBV4-2 to TRBJ1-6, with a possible D match to TRBD1 (5 bases). Trimming removed 0 bases from V and 9 bases from J, with 12 bases in between. This CDR3 has 15 amino acids. CDR1 and CDR2 (germline): LGHNA, YNFKEQ. This chain's CDR3 is CASSQDPGGTSPLHF. The CDR3 DNA follows: TGTGCCAGCAGCCAAGATCCGGGGGGGACTTCACCCCTCCACTTT.

There are many counts of this clonotype. The gene calls are TRBV7-2 and TRBJ1-1; 7 nucleotides match TRBD1. The CDR3 spans 17 residues. CDR1 and CDR2 from the germline V gene are SGHTA and FQGNSA. Trimming took 2 bases from V and 1 from J; bases not matched to a gene: 10. Written as DNA, the CDR3 is TGTGCCAGCAGCTTACCTACCGACAGGGCATCGAACACTGAAGCTTTCTTT. This codes for CASSLPTDRASNTEAFF.

The CDR3, as DNA: TGTGCCAGCAGTTACTTCTGGACGGAGAACACCGGGGAGCTGTTTTTT. Amino acids: CASSYFWTENTGELFF. The J gene is TRBJ2-2, the V gene TRBV6-5; no clear D. V shed 1 base and J shed 1 base, with 10 bases lying between them. Germline CDR1 and CDR2: MNHEY and SVGAGI. The CDR3 consists of 16 residues.

The chain recombines TRBV19 with TRBJ2-7; D is unclear. There are 13 residues in the CDR3. CDR1 is LNHDA, CDR2 SQIVND, per germline (reference sequence). The ends were cut back, 8 bases at V and 3 bases at J, with 14 bases in the middle. CDR3 sequence: CASAPGPGYEQYF. DNA for the CDR3: TGTGCCAGTGCCCCGGGCCCCGGCTACGAGCAGTACTTC.